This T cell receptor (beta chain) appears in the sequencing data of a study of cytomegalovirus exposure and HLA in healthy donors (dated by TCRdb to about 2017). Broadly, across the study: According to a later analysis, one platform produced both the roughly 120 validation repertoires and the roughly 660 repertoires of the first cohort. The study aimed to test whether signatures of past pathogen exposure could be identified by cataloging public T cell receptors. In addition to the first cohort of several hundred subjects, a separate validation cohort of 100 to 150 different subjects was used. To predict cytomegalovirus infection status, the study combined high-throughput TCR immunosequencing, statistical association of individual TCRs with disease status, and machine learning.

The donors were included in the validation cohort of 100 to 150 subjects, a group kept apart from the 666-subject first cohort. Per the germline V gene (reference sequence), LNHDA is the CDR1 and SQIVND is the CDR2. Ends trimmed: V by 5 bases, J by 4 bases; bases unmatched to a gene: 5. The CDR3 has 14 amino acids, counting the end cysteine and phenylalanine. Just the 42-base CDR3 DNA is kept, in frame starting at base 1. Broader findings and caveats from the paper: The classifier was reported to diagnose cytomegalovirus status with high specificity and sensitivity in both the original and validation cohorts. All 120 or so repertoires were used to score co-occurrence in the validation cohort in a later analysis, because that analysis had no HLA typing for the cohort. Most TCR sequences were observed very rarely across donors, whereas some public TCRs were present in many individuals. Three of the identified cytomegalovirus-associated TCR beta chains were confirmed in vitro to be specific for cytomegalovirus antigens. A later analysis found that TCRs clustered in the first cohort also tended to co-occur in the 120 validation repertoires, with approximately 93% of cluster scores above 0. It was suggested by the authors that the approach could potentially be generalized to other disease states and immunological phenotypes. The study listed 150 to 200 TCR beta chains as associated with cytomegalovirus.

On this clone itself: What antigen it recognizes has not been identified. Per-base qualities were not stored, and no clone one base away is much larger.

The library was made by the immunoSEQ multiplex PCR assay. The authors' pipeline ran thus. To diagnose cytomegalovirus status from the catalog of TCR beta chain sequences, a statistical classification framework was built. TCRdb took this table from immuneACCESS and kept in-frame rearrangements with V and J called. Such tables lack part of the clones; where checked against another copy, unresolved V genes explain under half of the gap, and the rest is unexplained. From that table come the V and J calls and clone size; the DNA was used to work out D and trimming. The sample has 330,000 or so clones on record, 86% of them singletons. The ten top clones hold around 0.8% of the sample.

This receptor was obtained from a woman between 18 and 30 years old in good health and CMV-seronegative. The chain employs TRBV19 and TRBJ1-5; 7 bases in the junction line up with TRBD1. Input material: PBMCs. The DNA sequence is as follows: TGTGCCAGTAGTCCTAAGACAGGGAATCAGCCCCAGCATTTT. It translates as CASSPKTGNQPQHF. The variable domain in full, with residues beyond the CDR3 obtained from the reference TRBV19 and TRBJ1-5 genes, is DGGITQSPKYLFRKEGQNVTLSCEQNLNHDAMYWYRQDPGQGLRLIYYSQIVNDFQKGDIAEGYSVSREKKESFPLTVTSAQKNPTAFYLCASSPKTGNQPQHFGDGTRLSIL.